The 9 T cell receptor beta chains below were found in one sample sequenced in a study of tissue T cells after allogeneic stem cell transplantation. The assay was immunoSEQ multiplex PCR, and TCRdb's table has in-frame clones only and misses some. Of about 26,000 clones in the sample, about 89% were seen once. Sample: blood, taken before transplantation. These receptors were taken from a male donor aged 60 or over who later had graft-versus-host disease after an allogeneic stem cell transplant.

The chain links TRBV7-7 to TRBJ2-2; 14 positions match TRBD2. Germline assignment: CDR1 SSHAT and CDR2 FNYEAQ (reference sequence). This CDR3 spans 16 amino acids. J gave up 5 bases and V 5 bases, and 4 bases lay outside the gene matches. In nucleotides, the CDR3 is TGTGCCAGCAGCACCGGGACTAGCGGGAGAACCGGGGAGCTGTTTTTT. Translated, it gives CASSTGTSGRTGELFF.

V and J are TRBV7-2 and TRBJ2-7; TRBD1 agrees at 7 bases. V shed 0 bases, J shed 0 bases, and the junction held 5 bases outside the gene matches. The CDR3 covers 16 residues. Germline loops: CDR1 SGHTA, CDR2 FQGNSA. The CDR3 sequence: CASSLAGQVRSYEQYF. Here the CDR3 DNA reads TGTGCCAGCAGCTTAGCCGGACAGGTTCGCTCCTACGAGCAGTACTTC.

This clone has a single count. In nucleotides, the CDR3 is TGCGCCAGCAGCTTGGCGGGGGAAGATACGCAGTATTTT. Translation: CASSLAGEDTQYF. The gene calls are TRBV5-1 and TRBJ2-3, with D tentatively TRBD2 (6 bases). Trimming pared 0 bases from V and 5 bases from J, leaving 7 bases between. Germline CDR1 SGHRS, CDR2 YFSETQ. This CDR3 is 13 amino acids long.

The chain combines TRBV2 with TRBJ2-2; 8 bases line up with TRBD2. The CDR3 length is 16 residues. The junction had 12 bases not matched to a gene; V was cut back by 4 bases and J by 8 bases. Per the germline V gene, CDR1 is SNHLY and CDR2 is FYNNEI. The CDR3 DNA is TGTGCCAGCAGTGTTCAACTAGCGGTAAAAACGGGGGAGCTGTTTTTT. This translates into CASSVQLAVKTGELFF.

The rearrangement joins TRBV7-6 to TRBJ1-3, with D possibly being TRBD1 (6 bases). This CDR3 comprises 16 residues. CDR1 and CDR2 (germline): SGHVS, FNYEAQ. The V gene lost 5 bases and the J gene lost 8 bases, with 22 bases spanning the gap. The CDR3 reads CASSAQGGNFAYTIYF. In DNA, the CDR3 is TGTGCCAGCAGCGCACAGGGAGGAAACTTCGCGTACACCATATATTTT.

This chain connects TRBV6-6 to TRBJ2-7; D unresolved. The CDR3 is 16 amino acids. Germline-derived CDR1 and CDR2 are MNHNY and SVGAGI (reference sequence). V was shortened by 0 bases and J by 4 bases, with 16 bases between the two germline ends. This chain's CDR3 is CASSYSRLRLTYEQYF. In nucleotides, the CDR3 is TGTGCCAGCAGTTACTCGAGGTTACGGCTAACATACGAGCAGTACTTC.

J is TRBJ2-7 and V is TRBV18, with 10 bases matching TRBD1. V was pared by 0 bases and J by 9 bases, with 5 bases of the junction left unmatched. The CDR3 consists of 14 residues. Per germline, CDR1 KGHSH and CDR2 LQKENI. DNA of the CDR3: TGTGCCAGCTCACCACCAGGACAGGGGGATGTGCAGTACTTC. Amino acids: CASSPPGQGDVQYF. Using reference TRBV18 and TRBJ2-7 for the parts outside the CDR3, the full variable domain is NAGVMQNPRHLVRRRGQEARLRCSPMKGHSHVYWYRQLPEEGLKFMVYLQKENIIDESGMPKERFSAEFPKEGPSILRIQQVVRGDSAAYFCASSPPGQGDVQYFGPGTRLTVT.

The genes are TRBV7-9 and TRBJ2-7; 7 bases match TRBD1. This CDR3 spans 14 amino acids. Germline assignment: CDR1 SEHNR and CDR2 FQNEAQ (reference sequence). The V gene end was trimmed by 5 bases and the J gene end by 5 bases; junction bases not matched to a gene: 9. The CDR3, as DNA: TGTGCCAGCAGCCCAGCAGGGGGTCTCCACGAGCAGTACTTC. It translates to CASSPAGGLHEQYF.

The CDR3 nucleotides are TGTGCCAGCAGCCCCTTGGGGACAGGGAATGAAAAACTGTTTTTT. It codes for CASSPLGTGNEKLFF. V usage is TRBV6-5 and J usage is TRBJ1-4; 9 bases align to TRBD1. The CDR3 contains 15 residues. Germline CDR1 is MNHEY and CDR2 is SVGAGI. Unmatched junction bases numbered 7, after V lost 6 bases and J lost 5 bases.